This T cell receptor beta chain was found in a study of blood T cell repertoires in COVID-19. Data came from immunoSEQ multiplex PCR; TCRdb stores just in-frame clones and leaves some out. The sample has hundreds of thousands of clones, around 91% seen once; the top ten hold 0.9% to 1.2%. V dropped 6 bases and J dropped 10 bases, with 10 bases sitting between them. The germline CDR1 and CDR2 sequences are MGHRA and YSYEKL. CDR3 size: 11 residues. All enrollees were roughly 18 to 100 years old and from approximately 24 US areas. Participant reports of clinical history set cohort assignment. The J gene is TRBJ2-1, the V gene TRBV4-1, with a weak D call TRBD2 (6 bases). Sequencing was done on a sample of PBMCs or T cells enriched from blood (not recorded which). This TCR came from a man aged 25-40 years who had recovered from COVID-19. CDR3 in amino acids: CASRTREEQFF. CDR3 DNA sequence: TGCGCCAGCAGGACCCGGGAGGAGCAGTTCTTC.